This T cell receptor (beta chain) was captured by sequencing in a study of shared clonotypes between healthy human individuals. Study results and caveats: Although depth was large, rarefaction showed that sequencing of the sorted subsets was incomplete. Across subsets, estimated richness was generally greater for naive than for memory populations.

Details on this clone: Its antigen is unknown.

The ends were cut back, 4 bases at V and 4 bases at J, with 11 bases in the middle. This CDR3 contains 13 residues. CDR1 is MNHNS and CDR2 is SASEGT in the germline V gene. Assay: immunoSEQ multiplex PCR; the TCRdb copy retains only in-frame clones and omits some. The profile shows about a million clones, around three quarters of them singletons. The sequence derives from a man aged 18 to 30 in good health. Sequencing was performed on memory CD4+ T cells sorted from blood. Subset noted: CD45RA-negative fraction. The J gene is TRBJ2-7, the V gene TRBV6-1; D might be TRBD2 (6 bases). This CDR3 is CASSAPGLYEQYF. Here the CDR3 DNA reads TGTGCCAGCAGTGCCCCGGGACTTTACGAGCAGTACTTC.